This TCR beta chain was profiled in a study of CD8 T cells in ankylosing spondylitis. This clonotype was observed a handful of times. Antigen unknown. Study findings and constraints: It was reported that disease-linked clones were significantly enriched in matched ankylosing spondylitis synovial fluid. Clones linked with disease were CD8+ and fairly uncommon in the peripheral blood. Earlier authors reported some of these motif variants in reactive arthritis synovial fluid and blood. Typical of ankylosing spondylitis blood, it appeared, was a TCR beta motif of fewer than 10 highly homologous variants.

This CDR3 spans 14 amino acids. Trimming took off 3 bases at V and 5 bases at J, with 13 bases between the two ends. TCRdb ran MiXCR on the 5' RACE reads and lists one entry per CDR3 protein. The table lists some 450,000 distinct CDR3 sequences, more than 15% of them singletons, with under 1.2% in the top ten. Sequencing was carried out using blood, either unsorted or a sorted T cell fraction (not recorded which). This clonotype was obtained from a male donor with ankylosing spondylitis. This chain connects TRBV12-3 or TRBV12-4 to TRBJ2-5; D may correspond to TRBD1 or TRBD2 (5 bases each). CDR3 loop: CASSLLGRGETQYF. The CDR3 region has the DNA TGTGCCAGCAGTTTGTTAGGACGGGGCGAGACCCAGTACTTC.